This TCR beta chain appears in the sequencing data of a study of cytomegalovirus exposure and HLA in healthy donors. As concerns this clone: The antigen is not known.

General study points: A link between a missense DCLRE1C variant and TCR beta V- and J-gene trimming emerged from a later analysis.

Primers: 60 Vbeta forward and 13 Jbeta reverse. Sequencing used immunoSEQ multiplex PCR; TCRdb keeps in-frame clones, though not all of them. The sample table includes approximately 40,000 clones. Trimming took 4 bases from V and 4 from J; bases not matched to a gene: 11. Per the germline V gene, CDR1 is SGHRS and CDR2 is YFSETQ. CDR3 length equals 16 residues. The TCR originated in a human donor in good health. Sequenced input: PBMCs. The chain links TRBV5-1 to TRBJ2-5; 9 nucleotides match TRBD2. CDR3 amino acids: CASSPGGGGALETQYF. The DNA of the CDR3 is TGCGCCAGCAGCCCCGGAGGCGGGGGGGCGTTAGAGACCCAGTACTTC.